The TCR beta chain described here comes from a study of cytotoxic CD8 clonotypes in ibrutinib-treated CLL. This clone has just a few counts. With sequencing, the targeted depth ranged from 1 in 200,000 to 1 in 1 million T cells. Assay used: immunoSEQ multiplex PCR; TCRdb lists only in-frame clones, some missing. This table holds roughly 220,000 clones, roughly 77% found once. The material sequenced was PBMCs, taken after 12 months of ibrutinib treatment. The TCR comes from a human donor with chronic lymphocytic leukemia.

CDR3 protein: CASSDRGDYNEQFF. The CDR3 bases are TGTGCCAGCAGTGACAGGGGGGATTACAATGAGCAGTTCTTC. This rearrangement joins TRBV6-4 to TRBJ2-1; the D call may be TRBD1 or TRBD2 (6 bases each). V was clipped by 2 bases and J by 4 bases, with 9 bases between them. Germline lookup yields CDR1 MRHNA and CDR2 SNTAGT. This CDR3 is 14 amino acids long.